This T cell receptor (beta chain) was sequenced during a study of cytomegalovirus exposure and HLA in healthy donors. Overall study results and limits: Near-uniform donor sequencing depth was presumed by presence/absence analyses.

A word on this clone: Antigen: not known.

Germline V gives CDR1 SGHTA, CDR2 FQGNSA. CDR3 size: 16 residues. V lost 5 bases to trimming and J lost 10 bases; unmatched junction nucleotides: 16. PCR amplification relied on 60 Vbeta primers (plus 13 Jbeta primers). Some clones are missing from TCRdb's copy, which holds only in-frame ones; the method was immunoSEQ multiplex PCR. The sample includes about 95,000 clones, approximately 85% seen only once; the top ten take about 3.4%. V and J are TRBV7-2 and TRBJ2-1; 8 bases align to TRBD2. Material: PBMCs. This TCR was sampled from a man in his thirties or forties in good health and CMV-seropositive. The CDR3 loop is CASSPRTNSGAREQFF. DNA for the CDR3: TGTGCCAGCAGCCCCAGAACCAATAGCGGGGCCCGGGAGCAGTTCTTC.